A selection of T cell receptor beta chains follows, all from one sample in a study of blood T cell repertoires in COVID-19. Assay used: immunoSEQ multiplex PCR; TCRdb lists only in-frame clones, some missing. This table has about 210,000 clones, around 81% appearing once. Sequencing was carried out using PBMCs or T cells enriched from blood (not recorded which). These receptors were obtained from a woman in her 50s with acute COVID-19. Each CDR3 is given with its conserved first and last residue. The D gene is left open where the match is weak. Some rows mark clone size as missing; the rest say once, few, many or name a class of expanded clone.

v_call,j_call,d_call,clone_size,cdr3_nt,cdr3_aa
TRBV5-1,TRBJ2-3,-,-,TGCGCCAGCAGCCTCCGTCTAGTTCCAGATACGCAGTATTTT,CASSLRLVPDTQYF
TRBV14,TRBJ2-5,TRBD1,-,TGTGCCAGCAGCCAAGAGGGGACAGCCGGGACCCAGTACTTC,CASSQEGTAGTQYF
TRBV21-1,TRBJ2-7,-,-,TGTGCCAGCAGATCAAACAAGTCGGGCAGGGGGACCTACGAGCAGTACTTC,CASRSNKSGRGTYEQYF
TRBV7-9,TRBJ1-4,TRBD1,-,TGTGCCAGCAGCCCGCGACAGGGGGGAAATGAAAAACTGTTTTTT,CASSPRQGGNEKLFF
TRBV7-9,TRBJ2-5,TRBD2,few,TGTGCCAGCAGCTTACTCAGCGGGAGTGTGGAGACCCAGTACTTC,CASSLLSGSVETQYF
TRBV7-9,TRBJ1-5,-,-,TGTGCCAGCAGTTACGACACGGGATTCAGCAATCAGCCCCAGCATTTT,CASSYDTGFSNQPQHF
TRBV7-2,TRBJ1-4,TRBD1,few,TGTGCCAGCAGCTTGCCAAAGGGACAGAATGAAAAACTGTTTTTT,CASSLPKGQNEKLFF
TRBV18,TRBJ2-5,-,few,TGTGCCAGCTCACCACTAGTGCAAGAGACCCAGTACTTC,CASSPLVQETQYF
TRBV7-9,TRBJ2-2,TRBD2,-,TGTGCCAGCAGCTCAGGACTAGCGGGAGTAGTTTCCGGGGAGCTGTTTTTT,CASSSGLAGVVSGELFF
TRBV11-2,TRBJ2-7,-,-,TGTGCCAGCAGCCCCACAGGGTACGAGCAGTACTTC,CASSPTGYEQYF
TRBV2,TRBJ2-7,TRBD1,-,TGTGCCAGCAGTGGACAGGGGGCTGGGGAGCAGTACTTC,CASSGQGAGEQYF
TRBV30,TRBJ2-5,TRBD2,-,TGTGCCTGGAAACCTGGACTAGCGGGAGAGTCCCAGTACTTC,CAWKPGLAGESQYF
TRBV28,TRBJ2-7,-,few,TGTGCGTCCCATGGAGACTCCTACGAGCAGTACTTC,CASHGDSYEQYF
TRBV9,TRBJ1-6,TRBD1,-,TGTGCCAGCAGCGCGGCGGACAGGGCTAATTCACCCCTCCACTTT,CASSAADRANSPLHF
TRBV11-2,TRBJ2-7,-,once,TGTGCCAGCACCAATGTCTTAGCCTACGAGCAGTACTTC,CASTNVLAYEQYF
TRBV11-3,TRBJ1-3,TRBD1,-,TGTGCCAGCAGCTTAAGGACAGGGGATGGAAACACCATATATTTT,CASSLRTGDGNTIYF
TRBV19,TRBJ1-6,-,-,TGTGCCAGTAGTATGACAGCGTGGTCACCCCTCCACTTT,CASSMTAWSPLHF
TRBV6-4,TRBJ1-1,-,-,TGTGCCAGCAGCCGGACACATATCGGCACAGAAGCTTTCTTT,CASSRTHIGTEAFF